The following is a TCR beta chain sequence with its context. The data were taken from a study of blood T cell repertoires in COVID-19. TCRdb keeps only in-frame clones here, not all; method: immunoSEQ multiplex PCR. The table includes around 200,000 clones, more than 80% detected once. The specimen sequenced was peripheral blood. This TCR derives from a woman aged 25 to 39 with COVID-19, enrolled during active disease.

DNA for the CDR3: TGTGCCAGCAGTCCCCCGGGACAGGGAGGGCAGCCCCAGCATTTT. Its translation: CASSPPGQGGQPQHF. The chain is built from TRBV6-5 and TRBJ1-5, with 9 bases lining up with TRBD1. Unmatched junction bases numbered 9, after V lost 5 bases and J lost 7 bases. Per the germline V gene, CDR1 is MNHEY and CDR2 is SVGAGI. This CDR3 is 15 amino acids long.